The rows below give T cell receptor beta chains drawn from one sample of a study of CD8+ T cells in alopecia areata. Some clones are missing from TCRdb's copy, which holds only in-frame ones; the method was immunoSEQ multiplex PCR. The sample carries about 180,000 clones, about 48% recorded once. The sample here was CD8+ T cells sorted from blood, taken at week 24, from a patient treated with tofacitinib. The receptors were sampled from a human donor with alopecia areata. Each CDR3 is given with its conserved first and last residue. Fields, in order: V gene, clone size, D gene, CDR3 length, J gene, CDR3 protein, CDR3 DNA. A D gene is named only where the DNA matches it firmly. Expanded clones get a size class; other rows say once, few or many, or leave the size out.

>TRBV4-2|.|.|12|TRBJ1-1
CASNSGGPEAFF
TGTGCCAGCAACTCCGGGGGGCCTGAAGCTTTCTTT
>TRBV6-5|.|TRBD2|15|TRBJ2-5
CASRLAGGIQETQYF
TGTGCCAGCAGATTAGCGGGGGGGATCCAAGAGACCCAGTACTTC
>TRBV19|few|TRBD1|14|TRBJ1-1
CASSITGAALEAFF
TGTGCCAGTAGTATAACAGGGGCGGCCCTTGAAGCTTTCTTT
>TRBV4-3|.|.|20|TRBJ2-3
CASSHSLLGAGATNKDTQYF
TGCGCCAGCAGCCATTCCCTCTTAGGGGCGGGGGCAACTAACAAAGATACGCAGTATTTT
>TRBV9|.|.|15|TRBJ1-5
CASSVDASAGQPQHF
TGTGCCAGCAGCGTAGACGCAAGTGCGGGGCAGCCCCAGCATTTT
>TRBV29-1|once|.|13|TRBJ1-2
CSVERASDYGYTF
TGCAGCGTTGAAAGAGCCAGCGACTATGGCTACACCTTC
>TRBV6-5|.|.|14|TRBJ2-3
CASSYGRGGDTQYF
TGTGCCAGCAGTTACGGGAGGGGGGGAGATACGCAGTATTTT
>TRBV2|many|.|12|TRBJ2-1
CASTGTNNEQFF
TGTGCCAGCACCGGGACAAACAATGAGCAGTTCTTC
>TRBV9|.|.|14|TRBJ1-1
CASSVGRRNTEAFF
TGTGCCAGCAGCGTAGGTCGGAGGAACACTGAAGCTTTCTTT
>TRBV9|.|.|13|TRBJ1-1
CASSRTGNTEAFF
TGTGCCAGCAGCCGGACTGGGAACACTGAAGCTTTCTTT
>TRBV4-3|.|.|13|TRBJ2-7
CASSPTTAYEQYF
TGCGCCAGCAGCCCAACAACTGCCTACGAGCAGTACTTC